This T cell receptor beta chain was observed in a study of shared clonotypes between healthy human individuals (TCRdb year 2020). For the study in its entirety: The cohort comprised a couple of women and a few men aged 18 to 49 years. For each donor, CD4 naive and CD4 memory were each run on three plates, CD8 naive on two plates, and CD8 memory on one plate. To estimate repertoire size and how much clonotypes are shared between individuals, the study performed deep sequencing of blood TCR repertoires from about 5 healthy adults. To increase sequencing depth and limit assay-specific biases, different laboratories used diverse techniques to prepare libraries and sequence TCR repertoires. Each donor's leukapheresis produced roughly between about 0.9 and 9.5 billion PBMCs.

Using the deep immunoSEQ assay, multiplex PCR amplified TCR CDR3 regions from genomic DNA. Extracted genomic DNA from each cell subset was distributed evenly across all wells of several immunoSEQ 96-well plates, and each plate was treated as a replicate. For sorted subsets, 200 to 250 ng of genomic DNA, equivalent to tens of thousands of T cell genomes, went into each replicate PCR. The purified libraries were quantified using a Qubit 3.0 fluorometer, sized with a Bioanalyzer 2100, and then quantified again using the KAPA Library Quantification kit. Every immunoSEQ 96-well plate was sequenced on a separate single-read 150-cycle Illumina NextSeq 550 flow cell. Per the source publication's procedure: The immunoSEQ output contained only junctional sequences without quality scores, so filtering could not match that applied to full-length reads. To assign V/J genes and CDR3, sequences were annotated against IMGT germline references using PyIR, a Python wrapper for IgBLAST v1.9. Reads were filtered out if the reads had weak V/J assignments (E-value above 1e-6), no CDR3, stop codons, out-of-frame junctions, or ambiguous translated residues. V3J clonotypes were defined as sequences sharing the same inferred V gene, J gene, and CDR3 amino acid sequence. Percentage overlap between repertoires was calculated by dividing the number of shared unique clonotypes by the size of the smaller repertoire. Three approaches were used to assess repertoire richness: RTK rarefaction, the Chao1 estimator, and Recon v2.1 estimates of unobserved clonotypes. Generation probabilities for all TCRbeta clonotypes obtained by the gDNA method from several donors were computed using OLGA. The table was pulled from immuneACCESS by TCRdb, which kept in-frame rearrangements only. Such tables lose some clones; where checked, under half of the loss comes from unresolved V genes, and the rest has no known cause. V and J calls and clone size come straight from that table; D and trimming were deduced from the DNA. This sample comprises millions of clones, roughly 92% of them detected only once. About 0.13% of the sample rests with the top ten.

CDR3 length: 16 amino acids, cysteine to phenylalanine. The entry retains the CDR3 DNA only, 48 bases that are in frame from base 1. The germline V gene encodes CDR1 LNHDA and CDR2 SQIVND (reference sequence). V ends up 3 bases short and J 6 bases short, with an unmatched junction base count of 9. Overall results and qualifications from the work: Only blood was sampled, and tissue TCR repertoires likely differ from those in blood. Pairwise subsampling led to the expectation that sequencing depth would affect the degree of clonotype sharing among donors. Across a few donors, about 5% of naive CD4, 3% to 3.5% of naive CD8, about 2.3% of memory CD4, and 0.4% to 0.45% of memory CD8 clonotypes were shared. Compared with non-shared clonotypes, the clonotypes found in all four sorted-subset donors had higher generation probabilities. Because the study included a small number of donors, the genetic and exposure-history diversity represented was limited. Even with the large sequencing depth, rarefaction of the sorted-subset datasets indicated that sequencing was incomplete. Naive subsets generally had larger estimated clonotype richness than memory subsets.

The donors were healthy, HIV-negative adults who had no recently reported acute infections or vaccinations. Every donor was a Caucasian adult residing in Nashville, Tennessee, USA. CD4+ T cells were enriched by magnetic negative selection; naive cells were then positively selected on CD45RA, and the negative fraction formed the memory subset. Blood was obtained by leukapheresis, after which PBMCs were separated by Ficoll-Histopaque density gradient centrifugation and cryopreserved in liquid nitrogen vapor phase. Analytical flow cytometry was used to check the purity and quantity of every magnetically sorted T cell population. Genomic DNA was isolated from every sorted fraction and measured by UV absorbance on a Nanodrop 2000c. A remark on this clone: This receptor's antigen is unknown. No much larger clone is present one base from it, and per-base qualities are unavailable.

The sequenced material came from naive CD4+ T cells sorted from blood. The sample's cell subset or site label, in plain terms: CD45RA+ positively selected. The sequence was obtained from a man between 18 and 35 years old in good health. The chain links TRBV19 with TRBJ2-2; 8 central bases correspond to TRBD1. The CDR3 sequence is CASSMSQGASPGELFF. The DNA sequence follows: TGTGCCAGTAGTATGTCTCAGGGGGCTAGCCCCGGGGAGCTGTTTTTT.